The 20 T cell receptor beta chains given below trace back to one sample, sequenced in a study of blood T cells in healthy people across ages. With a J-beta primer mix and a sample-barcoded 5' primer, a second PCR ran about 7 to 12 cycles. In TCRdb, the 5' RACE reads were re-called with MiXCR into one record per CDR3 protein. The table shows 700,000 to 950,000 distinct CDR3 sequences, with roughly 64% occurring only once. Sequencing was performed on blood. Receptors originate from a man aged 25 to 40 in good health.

The CDR3 is CASEDTHQETQYF. CDR3 nucleotides: TGTGCCAGCGAGGACACACACCAAGAGACCCAGTACTTC. The chain joins TRBV7-9 to TRBJ2-5, with D perhaps TRBD1 (5 bases). The CDR3 loop spans 13 amino acids. V was cut by 8 bases and J by 0 bases, with 10 bases left in between. Germline CDR1 SEHNR, CDR2 FQNEAQ (reference sequence).

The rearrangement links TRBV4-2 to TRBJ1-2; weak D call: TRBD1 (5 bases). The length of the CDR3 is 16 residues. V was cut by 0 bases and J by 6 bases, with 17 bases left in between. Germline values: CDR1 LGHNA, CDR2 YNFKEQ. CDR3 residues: CASSQDKARDMDGYTF. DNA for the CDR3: TGTGCCAGCAGCCAAGACAAGGCCAGGGATATGGATGGCTACACCTTC.

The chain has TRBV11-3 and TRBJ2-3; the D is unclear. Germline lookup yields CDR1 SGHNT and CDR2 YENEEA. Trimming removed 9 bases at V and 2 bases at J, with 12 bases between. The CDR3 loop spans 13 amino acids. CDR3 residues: CASRDSTTDTQYF. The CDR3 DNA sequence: TGTGCCAGTCGAGACTCCACCACAGATACGCAGTATTTT.

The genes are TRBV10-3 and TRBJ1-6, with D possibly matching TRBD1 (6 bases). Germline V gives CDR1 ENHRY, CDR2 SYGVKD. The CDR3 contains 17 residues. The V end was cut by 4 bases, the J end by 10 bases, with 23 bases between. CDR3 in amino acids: CAISGEDSGDPRSPLHF. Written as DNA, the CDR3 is TGTGCCATCAGTGGGGAGGACAGTGGAGACCCTAGGTCACCCCTCCACTTT.

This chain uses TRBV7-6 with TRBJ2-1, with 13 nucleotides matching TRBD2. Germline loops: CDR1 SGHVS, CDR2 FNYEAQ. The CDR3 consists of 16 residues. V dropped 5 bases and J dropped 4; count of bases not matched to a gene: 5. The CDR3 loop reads CASSPQLAGGYNEQFF. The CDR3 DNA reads TGTGCCAGCAGCCCCCAACTAGCGGGGGGGTACAATGAGCAGTTCTTC. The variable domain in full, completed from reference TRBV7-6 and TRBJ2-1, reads GAGVSQSPRYKVTKRGQDVALRCDPISGHVSLYWYRQALGQGPEFLTYFNYEAQQDKSGLPNDRFSAERPEGSISTLTIQRTEQRDSAMYRCASSPQLAGGYNEQFFGPGTRLTVL.

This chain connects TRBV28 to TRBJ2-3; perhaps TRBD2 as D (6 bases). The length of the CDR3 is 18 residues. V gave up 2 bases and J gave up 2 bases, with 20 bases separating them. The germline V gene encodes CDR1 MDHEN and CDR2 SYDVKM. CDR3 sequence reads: CASSLAGLTAGSTDTQYF. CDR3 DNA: TGTGCCAGCAGTTTAGCGGGACTCACCGCGGGCTCCACAGATACGCAGTATTTT.

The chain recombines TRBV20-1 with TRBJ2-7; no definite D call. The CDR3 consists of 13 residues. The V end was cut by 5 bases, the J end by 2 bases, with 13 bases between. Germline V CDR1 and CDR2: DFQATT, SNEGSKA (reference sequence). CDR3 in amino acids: CSAPGSATYEQYF. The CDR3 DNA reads TGCAGTGCTCCCGGGTCCGCGACCTACGAGCAGTACTTC.

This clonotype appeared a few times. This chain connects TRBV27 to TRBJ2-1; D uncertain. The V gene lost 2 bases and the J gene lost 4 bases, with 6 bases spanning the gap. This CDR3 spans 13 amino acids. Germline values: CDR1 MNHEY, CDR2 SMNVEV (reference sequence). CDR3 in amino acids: CASSLDGYNEQFF. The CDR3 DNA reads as TGTGCCAGCAGTTTAGACGGGTACAATGAGCAGTTCTTC.

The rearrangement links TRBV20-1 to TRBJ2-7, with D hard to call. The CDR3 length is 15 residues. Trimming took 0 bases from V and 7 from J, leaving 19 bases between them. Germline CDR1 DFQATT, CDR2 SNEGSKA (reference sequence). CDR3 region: CSARDPRLGIDEQYF. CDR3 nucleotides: TGCAGTGCTAGAGATCCCCGTCTAGGAATCGATGAGCAGTACTTC.

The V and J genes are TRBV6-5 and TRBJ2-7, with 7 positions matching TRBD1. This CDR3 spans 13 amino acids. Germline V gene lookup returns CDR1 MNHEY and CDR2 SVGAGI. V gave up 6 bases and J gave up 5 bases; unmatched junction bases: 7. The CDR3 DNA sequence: TGTGCCAGCAGACCTACAGGGGTCAACGAGCAGTACTTC. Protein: CASRPTGVNEQYF.

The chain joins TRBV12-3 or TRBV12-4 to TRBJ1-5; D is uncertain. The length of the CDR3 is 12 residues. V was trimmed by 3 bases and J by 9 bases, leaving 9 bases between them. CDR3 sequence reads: CASSLVRRPQHF. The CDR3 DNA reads TGTGCCAGCAGTTTGGTTCGCAGGCCCCAGCATTTT.

The chain's CDR3 is CASSLMRSVTDTQYF. The CDR3, as DNA: TGTGCCAGCAGCTTAATGAGGTCCGTTACAGATACGCAGTATTTT. V gene TRBV7-8 combines with J gene TRBJ2-3; D remains ambiguous. Germline V gene data show CDR1 as SGHVS and CDR2 as FQNEAQ. Trimming removed 2 bases at V and 3 bases at J, with 12 bases between. This CDR3 comprises 15 residues.

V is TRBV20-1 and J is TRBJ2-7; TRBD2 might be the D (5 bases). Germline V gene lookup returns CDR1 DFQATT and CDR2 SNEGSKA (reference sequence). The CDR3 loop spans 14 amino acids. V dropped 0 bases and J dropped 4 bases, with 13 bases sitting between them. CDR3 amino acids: CSARDVESGYEQYF. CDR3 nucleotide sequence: TGCAGTGCTAGAGATGTTGAGTCGGGGTACGAGCAGTACTTC.

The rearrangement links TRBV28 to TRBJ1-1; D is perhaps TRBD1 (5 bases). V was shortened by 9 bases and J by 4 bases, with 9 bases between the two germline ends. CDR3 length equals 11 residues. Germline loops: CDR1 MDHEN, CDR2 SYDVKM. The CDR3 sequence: CASTTVTEAFF. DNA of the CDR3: TGTGCCAGTACGACAGTCACTGAAGCTTTCTTT.

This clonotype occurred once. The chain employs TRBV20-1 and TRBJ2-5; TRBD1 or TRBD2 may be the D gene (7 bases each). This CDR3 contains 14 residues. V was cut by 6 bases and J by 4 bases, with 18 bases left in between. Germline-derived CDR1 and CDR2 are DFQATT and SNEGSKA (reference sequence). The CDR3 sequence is CSAPGEGAGETQYF. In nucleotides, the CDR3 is TGCAGTGCCCCCGGGGAGGGGGCAGGAGAGACCCAGTACTTC.

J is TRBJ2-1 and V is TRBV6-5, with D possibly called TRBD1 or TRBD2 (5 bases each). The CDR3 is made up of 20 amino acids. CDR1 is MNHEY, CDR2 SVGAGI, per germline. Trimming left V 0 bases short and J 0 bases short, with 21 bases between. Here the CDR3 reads CASSYSRGDGGESSYNEQFF. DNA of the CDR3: TGTGCCAGCAGTTACTCGAGAGGGGATGGGGGAGAAAGCTCCTACAATGAGCAGTTCTTC.

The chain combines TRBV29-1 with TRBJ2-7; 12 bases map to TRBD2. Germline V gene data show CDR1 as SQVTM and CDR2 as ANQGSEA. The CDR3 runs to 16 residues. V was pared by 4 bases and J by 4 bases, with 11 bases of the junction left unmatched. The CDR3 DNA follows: TGCAGCGTTGTATGGCTAGCGGGAGGGCCTCCATACGAGCAGTACTTC. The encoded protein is CSVVWLAGGPPYEQYF.

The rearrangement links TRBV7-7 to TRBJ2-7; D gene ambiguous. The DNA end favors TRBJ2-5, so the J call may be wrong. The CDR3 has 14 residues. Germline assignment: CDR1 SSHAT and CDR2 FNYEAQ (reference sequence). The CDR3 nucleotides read TGTGCCAGCAGCCCTGGAATATCCGGGGAGACCCAGTACTTC. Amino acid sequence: CASSPGISGETQYF.

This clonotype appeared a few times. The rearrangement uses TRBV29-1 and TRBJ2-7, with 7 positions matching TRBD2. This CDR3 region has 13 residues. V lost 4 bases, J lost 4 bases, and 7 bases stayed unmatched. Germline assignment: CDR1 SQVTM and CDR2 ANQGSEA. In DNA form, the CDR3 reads TGCAGCGTTGTTACTAGCGTACCGTACGAGCAGTACTTC. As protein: CSVVTSVPYEQYF.

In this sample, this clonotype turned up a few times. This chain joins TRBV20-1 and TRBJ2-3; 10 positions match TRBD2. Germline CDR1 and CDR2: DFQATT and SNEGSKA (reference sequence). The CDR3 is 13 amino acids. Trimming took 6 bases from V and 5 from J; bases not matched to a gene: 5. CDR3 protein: CSAVLAGVDTQYF. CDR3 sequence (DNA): TGCAGTGCCGTCCTAGCGGGAGTAGATACGCAGTATTTT.